The 11 T cell receptor beta chains below all came from one sample that was sequenced in a study of blood T cell repertoires in COVID-19. TCRdb keeps only in-frame clones here, not all; method: immunoSEQ multiplex PCR. The data contain over 200,000 clones, 88% of them singletons. The sample taken for sequencing was peripheral blood. The receptors shown here come from a man aged 40-50 years with acute or convalescent COVID-19.

The chain has TRBV5-1 and TRBJ2-5, with 10 bases matching TRBD1. Trimming cost V 3 bases and J 7 bases; bases outside gene matches: 15. The CDR3 loop spans 17 amino acids. Germline-derived CDR1 and CDR2 are SGHRS and YFSETQ. CDR3 in amino acids: CASSSLGQGGRGGTQYF. Written as DNA, the CDR3 is TGCGCCAGCAGCTCCCTCGGACAGGGGGGCCGGGGGGGGACCCAGTACTTC.

The V and J genes are TRBV7-2 and TRBJ2-1; perhaps TRBD1 as D (6 bases). V was trimmed by 5 bases and J by 7 bases, leaving 15 bases between them. CDR1 and CDR2 (germline): SGHTA, FQGNSA. The CDR3 has 14 amino acids. CDR3 loop: CASSPGALLNEQFF. DNA for the CDR3: TGTGCCAGCAGCCCAGGGGCCTTACTTAATGAGCAGTTCTTC.

This rearrangement joins TRBV10-3 to TRBJ2-2; maybe TRBD2 (6 bases). Germline V gene lookup returns CDR1 ENHRY and CDR2 SYGVKD. V lost 8 bases and J 0 bases, leaving 16 bases between the germline ends. This CDR3 region has 16 residues. DNA of the CDR3: TGTGCCATCCAAGTAGCGGCAGCCGCGAACACCGGGGAGCTGTTTTTT. This codes for CAIQVAAAANTGELFF.

This chain joins TRBV28 and TRBJ2-7; a weak D match, TRBD2 (6 bases). The V gene lost 4 bases and the J gene lost 4 bases, with 11 bases spanning the gap. Germline V CDR1 and CDR2: MDHEN, SYDVKM. The CDR3 is 13 amino acids. The CDR3 sequence: CASSSPAGYEQYF. CDR3 in DNA: TGTGCCAGCAGTTCCCCCGCGGGATACGAGCAGTACTTC.

The CDR3 DNA reads TGCGCCAGCAGTTCGGCGGGGACGCGGACCCAGTACTTC. Encoded protein: CASSSAGTRTQYF. The chain combines TRBV10-1 with TRBJ2-5; perhaps TRBD2 as D (6 bases). Germline CDR1 and CDR2: WNHNN and SYGVQD (reference sequence). CDR3 length equals 13 residues. V was clipped by 5 bases and J by 7 bases, with 14 bases between them.

This sequence joins TRBV7-2 and TRBJ1-1; 7 bases line up with TRBD1. The CDR3 runs 16 residues. The junction had 17 bases not matched to a gene; V was cut back by 5 bases and J by 8 bases. Germline assignment: CDR1 SGHTA and CDR2 FQGNSA. The CDR3 loop is CASSPPGQGVPIEAFF. In DNA form, the CDR3 reads TGTGCCAGCAGCCCCCCAGGGCAGGGGGTCCCCATAGAAGCTTTCTTT.

The rearrangement uses TRBV5-1 and TRBJ2-7, with 10 bases identical to TRBD1. The V segment lost 4 bases and the J segment 5 bases; nucleotides outside the gene matches: 9. The CDR3 has 15 amino acids. The germline CDR1 and CDR2 sequences are SGHRS and YFSETQ. CDR3 residues: CASSRQGARMDEQYF. CDR3 coding DNA: TGCGCCAGCAGCCGACAGGGGGCGAGGATGGACGAGCAGTACTTC.

This clone was detected once. The genes are TRBV6-5 and TRBJ2-7, with no clear D. CDR3 size: 14 residues. Trimming cost V 5 bases and J 0 bases, with 11 bases left between them. Per the germline V gene, CDR1 is MNHEY and CDR2 is SVGAGI. CDR3 region: CASSPTFSSYEQYF. In DNA form, the CDR3 reads TGTGCCAGCAGTCCTACTTTTAGCTCCTACGAGCAGTACTTC.

CDR3 DNA sequence: TGTGCCAGCAGCGCACATGACACCGGGGAGCTGTTTTTT. It yields the protein CASSAHDTGELFF. This chain connects TRBV7-3 to TRBJ2-2, with D unresolved. The CDR3 extends over 13 amino acids. Germline loops: CDR1 SGHTA, CDR2 FQGTGA. Trimming shortened V by 5 bases and J by 3 bases, and 7 bases separated the two germline ends.

V is TRBV19 and J is TRBJ2-3, with 8 positions matching TRBD2. The CDR3 consists of 16 residues. V shed 1 base and J 4 bases; nucleotides not matched to a gene: 7. Germline V gene sequence: CDR1 LNHDA, CDR2 SQIVND (reference sequence). The CDR3 loop is CASSIALSGSADTQYF. For the CDR3, the DNA is TGTGCCAGTAGTATAGCCTTAAGCGGGAGCGCAGATACGCAGTATTTT.

This sequence joins TRBV10-3 and TRBJ1-2; D is unclear. The germline CDR1 and CDR2 sequences are ENHRY and SYGVKD. This CDR3 spans 13 amino acids. V lost 4 bases, J lost 3 bases, and 9 bases lay in between. This chain's CDR3 is CAISAGADYGYTF. For the CDR3, the DNA is TGTGCCATCAGTGCTGGAGCCGACTATGGCTACACCTTC.